The clone carrying this T cell receptor (beta chain) was picked up many times. The data derive from a study of CD8+CD57+ T cells in acquired aplastic anemia. In the study overall: DNA recovered from sorted CD4+ and CD8+ cells had a mean of approximately 3.4 ug.

Before being chosen for sequencing, patients had shown CD8+CD57+ cell expansion by flow cytometry. Receipt of therapy had not occurred in any patient by the time of blood sampling. The germline V gene has CDR1 SGHKS and CDR2 YYEKEE (reference sequence). The V gene end was trimmed by 3 bases and the J gene end by 1 base; junction bases not matched to a gene: 3. This CDR3 has 14 amino acids. TCR beta VDJ and CDR3 profiles were obtained from a genomic DNA template. TCRdb re-called the reads through MiXCR, storing one row per CDR3 protein. The table records 300,000 or so distinct CDR3 sequences, 50% to 65% of them present only once.

This TCR was recovered from a human donor with aplastic anemia. The sequencing sample was made of sorted CD4+, CD8+, or CD8+CD57+ T cells (not recorded which) from PBMCs. This rearrangement joins TRBV5-5 to TRBJ1-1; TRBD1 aligns across 7 bases. This CDR3 reads CASSWGQTNTEAFF. CDR3 in DNA: TGTGCCAGCAGCTGGGGACAGACGAACACTGAAGCTTTCTTT.